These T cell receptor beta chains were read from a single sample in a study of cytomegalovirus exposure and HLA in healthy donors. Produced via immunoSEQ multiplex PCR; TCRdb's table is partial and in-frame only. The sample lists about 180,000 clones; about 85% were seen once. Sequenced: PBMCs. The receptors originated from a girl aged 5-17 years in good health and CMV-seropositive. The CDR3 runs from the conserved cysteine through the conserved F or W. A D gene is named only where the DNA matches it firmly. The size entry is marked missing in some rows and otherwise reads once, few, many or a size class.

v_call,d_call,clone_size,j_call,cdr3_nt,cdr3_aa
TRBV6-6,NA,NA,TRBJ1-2,TGTGCCAGCAGTTACAGTGAGGGAAACTATGGCTACACCTTC,CASSYSEGNYGYTF
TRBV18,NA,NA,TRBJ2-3,TGTGCCAGCTCACGGTCCGGGGCGGGGAATGGAGATACGCAGTATTTT,CASSRSGAGNGDTQYF
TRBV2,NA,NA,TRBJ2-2,TGTGCCAGCAGTTTAACCCCGGCCAGCGCGACCGGGGAGCTGTTTTTT,CASSLTPASATGELFF
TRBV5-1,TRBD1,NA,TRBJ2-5,TGCGCCAGCAGCTTTACGGGACAGTTACAAGAGACCCAGTACTTC,CASSFTGQLQETQYF
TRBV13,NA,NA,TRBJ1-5,TGTGCCAGCAGCTTAGGACAGAATAGCAATCAGCCCCAGCATTTT,CASSLGQNSNQPQHF
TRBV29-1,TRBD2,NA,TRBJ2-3,TGCAGCGTTGAAGACCTCGGACTAGCGCCAGATACGCAGTATTTT,CSVEDLGLAPDTQYF
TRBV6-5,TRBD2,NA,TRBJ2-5,TGTGCCAGCAGTTACGCGACTAGCGGCGAGACCCAGTACTTC,CASSYATSGETQYF
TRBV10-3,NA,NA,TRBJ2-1,TGTGCCATCACGCGCCGGAGCGGAACCTACAATGAGCAGTTCTTC,CAITRRSGTYNEQFF
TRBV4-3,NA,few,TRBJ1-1,TGCGCCAGCAGCCAAGCAACTAGGGCGAACACTGAAGCTTTCTTT,CASSQATRANTEAFF
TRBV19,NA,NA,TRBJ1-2,TGTGCCAGTAGTATCGGGACACTCGATGGCTACACCTTC,CASSIGTLDGYTF
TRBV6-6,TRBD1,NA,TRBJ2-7,TGTGCCAGCAGAGGCGGGACAGGGAACTTCTCCTACGAGCAGTACTTC,CASRGGTGNFSYEQYF
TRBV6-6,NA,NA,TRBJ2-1,TGTGCCATCCGGTTCGGGAGTGGGGATGAGCAGTTCTTC,CAIRFGSGDEQFF
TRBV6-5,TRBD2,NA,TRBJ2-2,TGTGCCAGTAAGAAGCGGGAGCTATACACCGGGGAGCTGTTTTTT,CASKKRELYTGELFF
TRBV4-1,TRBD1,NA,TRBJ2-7,TGCGCCAGCAGCCCAATCCAACCGCGGACAGGGGACTACGAGCAGTACTTC,CASSPIQPRTGDYEQYF
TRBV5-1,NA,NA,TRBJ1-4,TGCGCCAGCAGCTTGCTCTCAGGGAAGGGTAATGAAAAACTGTTTTTT,CASSLLSGKGNEKLFF
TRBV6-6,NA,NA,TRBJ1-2,TGTGCCAGCAGTTACTCGACGACGGGTGGCTACACCTTC,CASSYSTTGGYTF
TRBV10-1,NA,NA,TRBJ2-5,TGCGCCAGCAGTCCCGGTCCGGGGGAGACCCAGTACTTC,CASSPGPGETQYF
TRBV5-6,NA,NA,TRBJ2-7,TGTGCCAGCAGCACCACAGGTTACGAGCAGTACTTC,CASSTTGYEQYF
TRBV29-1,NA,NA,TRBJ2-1,TGCAGCGTTGCTTTAAACGGAGGGTACAATGAGCAGTTCTTC,CSVALNGGYNEQFF
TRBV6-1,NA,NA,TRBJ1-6,TGTGCCAGCATCGGGAGGAATTCACCCCTCCACTTT,CASIGRNSPLHF
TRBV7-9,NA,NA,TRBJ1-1,TGTGCCAGCAGCTTAGTAGCGCGCTTATCTGGGGGGTACACTGAAGCTTTCTTT,CASSLVARLSGGYTEAFF
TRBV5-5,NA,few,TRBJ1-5,TGTGCCAGCAGCTCTTGGACAGACCAGCCCCAGCATTTT,CASSSWTDQPQHF
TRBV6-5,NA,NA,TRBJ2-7,TGTGCCAGCAGCCGCGCGACAGGATCCTACGAGCAGTACTTC,CASSRATGSYEQYF
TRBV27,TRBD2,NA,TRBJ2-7,TGTGCCAGCAGTTTGTCCCTAGCGGGAGTCAACTACGAGCAGTACTTC,CASSLSLAGVNYEQYF
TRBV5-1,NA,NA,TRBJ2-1,TGCGCCAGCAGCTTGGGCAGGGACAATGAGCAGTTCTTC,CASSLGRDNEQFF
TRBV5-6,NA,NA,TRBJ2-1,TGTGCCAGCAGCCCGGCCGGGGCGGGGTCCTACAATGAGCAGTTCTTC,CASSPAGAGSYNEQFF
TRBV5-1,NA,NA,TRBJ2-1,TGCGCCAGCAGCTTGCAGGCAGGGTGGAATGAGCAGTTCTTC,CASSLQAGWNEQFF
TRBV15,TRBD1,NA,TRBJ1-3,TGTGCCACCAGCACCGACAGGGGCAGAAACACCATATATTTT,CATSTDRGRNTIYF
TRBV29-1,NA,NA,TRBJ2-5,TGCAGCGTTGGAAGGGGACAAGAGACCCAGTACTTC,CSVGRGQETQYF
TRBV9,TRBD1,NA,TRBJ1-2,TGTGCCAGCAGCGTACGGGACAGGGACTATGGCTACACCTTC,CASSVRDRDYGYTF
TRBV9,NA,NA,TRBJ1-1,TGTGCCAGCAGCGTAGTATCGACAGGTGAAGCTTTCTTT,CASSVVSTGEAFF
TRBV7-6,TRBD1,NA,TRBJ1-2,TGTGCCAGCAGTATTAGGACAGGGGAAGGCTACACCTTC,CASSIRTGEGYTF
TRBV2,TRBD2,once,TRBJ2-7,TGTGCCAGGTCGGGACTAGTTACCTACGAGCAGTACTTC,CARSGLVTYEQYF
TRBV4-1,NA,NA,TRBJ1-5,TGCGCCAGCAGCCAAGACAGTCCTAGCAATCAGCCCCAGCATTTT,CASSQDSPSNQPQHF
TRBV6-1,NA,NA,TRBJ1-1,TGTGCCACCTTTACCGGGACTGAGAACACTGAAGCTTTCTTT,CATFTGTENTEAFF
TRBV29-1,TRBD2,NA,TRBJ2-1,TGCAGCCAATGGACTAGCCGATACAATGAGCAGTTCTTC,CSQWTSRYNEQFF
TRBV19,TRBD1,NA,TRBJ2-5,TGTGCCAGTAGTATAGGCCGGACAGGGGAAGAGACCCAGTACTTC,CASSIGRTGEETQYF
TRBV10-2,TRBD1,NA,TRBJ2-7,TGCGCCAGCATAGAGGACAGGGGACCCTACGAGCAGTACTTC,CASIEDRGPYEQYF
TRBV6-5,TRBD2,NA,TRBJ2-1,TGTGCCAGCACTGCGGGAGTCCATGAGCAGTTCTTC,CASTAGVHEQFF
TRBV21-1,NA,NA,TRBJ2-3,TGTGCCAGCAGCAAAGTAAGCCCAGGGGTTTCACCGGATACGCAGTATTTT,CASSKVSPGVSPDTQYF
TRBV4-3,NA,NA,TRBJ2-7,TGCGCCAGCAGCCAATCCGGCTGGGGCGCCGAGCAGTACTTC,CASSQSGWGAEQYF
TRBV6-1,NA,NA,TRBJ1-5,TGTGCCAGCACTGCGGGGGGGTTTAGCAATCAGCCCCAGCATTTT,CASTAGGFSNQPQHF
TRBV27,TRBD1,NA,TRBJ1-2,TGTGCCAGCAGTTTTCTGACAGGGAATGGCTACACCTTC,CASSFLTGNGYTF
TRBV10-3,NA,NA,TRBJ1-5,TGTGCCATCAGTGAGTCAATGCGGGGCGGGGGGCGACCGCCCCAGCATTTT,CAISESMRGGGRPPQHF
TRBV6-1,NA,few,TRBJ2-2,TGTGCCAGCAGTGAAGCGAGCATCGGGGAGCTGTTTTTT,CASSEASIGELFF
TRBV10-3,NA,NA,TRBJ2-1,TGTGCCATCAGTGAGAATGACAGGCGGAATGAGCAGTTCTTC,CAISENDRRNEQFF
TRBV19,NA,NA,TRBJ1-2,TGTGCCAGTAGTATTTTACGGGTCGGAACTAACTATGGCTACACCTTC,CASSILRVGTNYGYTF
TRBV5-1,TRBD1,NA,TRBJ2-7,TGCGCCAGCAGCTTGCCCCGGGACAGTTTTGACTACGAGCAGTACTTC,CASSLPRDSFDYEQYF
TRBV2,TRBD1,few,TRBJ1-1,TGTGCCAGCAGTGTCAGGGGGAAGAACACTGAAGCTTTCTTT,CASSVRGKNTEAFF
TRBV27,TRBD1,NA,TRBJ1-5,TGTGCCAGCAGCCCCGGACAGGGGCTTCAGCCCCAGCATTTT,CASSPGQGLQPQHF
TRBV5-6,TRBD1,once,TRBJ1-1,TGTGCCAGCAGCTTGGTGTACAGGGGCGGCGGCACTGAAGCTTTCTTT,CASSLVYRGGGTEAFF
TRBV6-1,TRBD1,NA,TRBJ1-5,TGTGCCAGCAGTGACCGGACAGGTCCTTATCGTCCCCAGCATTTT,CASSDRTGPYRPQHF
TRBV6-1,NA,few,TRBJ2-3,TGTGCCAGCAGTGAAGTAGGGGGATATACGCAGTATTTT,CASSEVGGYTQYF
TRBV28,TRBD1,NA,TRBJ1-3,TGTGCCAGCATCACCTGGGGAGGACAGGGCAACTCTGGAAACACCATATATTTT,CASITWGGQGNSGNTIYF
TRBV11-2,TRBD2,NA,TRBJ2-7,TGTGCCAGCAGGGCCCCAACTAGCGGGGGGACCTACGAGCAGTACTTC,CASRAPTSGGTYEQYF
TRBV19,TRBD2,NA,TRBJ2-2,TGTGCCACAAATTACGCGGGAGAAACCGGGGAGCTGTTTTTT,CATNYAGETGELFF
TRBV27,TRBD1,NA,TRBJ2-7,TGTGCCAGCAGTTTTGGGACAGGGAGATACGAGCAGTACTTC,CASSFGTGRYEQYF
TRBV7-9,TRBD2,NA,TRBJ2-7,TGTGCCAGCAGCTTAGTGCTAGCGGGATCCTACGAGCAGTACTTC,CASSLVLAGSYEQYF
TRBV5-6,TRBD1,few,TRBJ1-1,TGTGCCAGCAGCTTGGAGGACAGGGGATACACTGAAGCTTTCTTT,CASSLEDRGYTEAFF